The clone carrying this T cell receptor beta chain was recorded at least ten times. Time point of the sample: patch test 2, 6 weeks after DPC sensitization. The treatment here: therapeutic diphenylcyclopropenone sensitization with weekly scalp DPC. The library labeled individual cDNA molecules by adding unique molecular identifiers to them. TCRdb re-derived calls from the RACE reads in MiXCR, one entry per CDR3 protein. In the table there are roughly 52,000 distinct CDR3 sequences, around 9.4% of which are singletons. The record originates from a study of human T cells and chemical hapten exposure. Germline V lookup: CDR1 MNHEY, CDR2 SVGEGT. The CDR3 has 11 residues. Trimming took off 4 bases at V and 8 bases at J, with 8 bases between the two ends.

The origin of this receptor is a woman between 45 and 65 years old with alopecia areata. Some clones in this sample may be carry-over from other donors' samples. J is TRBJ1-2 and V is TRBV6-2 or TRBV6-3; D uncertain. This specimen was whole blood, taken in connection with sensitization to the hapten diphenylcyclopropenone (DPC). The CDR3 bases are TGTGCCAGCAGTTCCCCCCCCGGCTACACCTTC. It yields the protein CASSSPPGYTF.